What follows describes a single T cell receptor (beta chain). Trimming cost V 7 bases and J 13 bases; bases outside gene matches: 8. Germline assignment: CDR1 MNHEY and CDR2 SVGAGI. CDR3 length: 13 amino acids. The sample belongs to a study of blood T cell repertoires in COVID-19. Clones were sequenced by immunoSEQ multiplex PCR, and TCRdb holds only the in-frame ones, with some missing. The sample consists of 300,000 to 350,000 clones, roughly 87% of them appearing once. Sequenced input: peripheral blood. The chain joins TRBV6-5 to TRBJ2-4; 12 bases are a match to TRBD1. The origin of this receptor is a man between 18 and 29 years old with active or convalescent COVID-19. CDR3 in amino acids: CASKGTGGALQYF. CDR3 in DNA: TGTGCCAGCAAGGGGACAGGGGGCGCGTTACAGTACTTC.